The clone carrying this TCR beta chain was detected only a few times. The data stem from a study of blood T cells in healthy people across ages. A J-beta primer mix and a sample-barcoded 5' primer were used in a second PCR of about 7 to 12 cycles. From the 5' RACE reads, TCRdb called clonotypes with MiXCR, one entry per CDR3 protein. This repertoire shows 760,000 or so distinct CDR3 sequences, 20% to 25% found once; its top ten account for around 9.2%. The germline gives CDR1 SQVTM, CDR2 ANQGSEA. The CDR3 sequence is 15 residues long. With V trimmed by 6 bases and J by 3 bases, 6 bases remained unmatched. The sample was also linked to a second study, of T cells of mothers and their children.

The V gene is TRBV29-1, the J gene TRBJ2-1; 12 bases align to TRBD1. Material: blood. The clonotype was recovered from a boy aged 10-17 years in good health. CDR3 region: CSVVRDRGLYNEQFF. The DNA of the CDR3 is TGCAGCGTAGTAAGGGACAGGGGGCTCTACAATGAGCAGTTCTTC.